These 27 T cell receptor beta chains were sequenced from one sample in a study of STAT5B mutations in CD4+ large granular lymphocyte leukemia. Data came from immunoSEQ multiplex PCR; TCRdb stores just in-frame clones and leaves some out. The table records around 5,000 clones, just over 85% of them present only once. The sequenced material came from PBMCs. Receptors originate from a man in his forties with CD4+ T-cell large granular lymphocyte leukemia.

V and J are TRBV7-2 and TRBJ1-5; D is unresolved. The V and J ends lost 1 base and 1 base respectively, with 8 bases between them. The germline gives CDR1 SGHTA, CDR2 FQGNSA. The CDR3 spans 15 residues. CDR3 sequence: CASSLEGASNQPQHF. CDR3 DNA: TGTGCCAGCAGCTTAGAAGGTGCCAGCAATCAGCCCCAGCATTTT.

The gene calls are TRBV2 and TRBJ2-7, with D unclear. Germline CDR1 SNHLY, CDR2 FYNNEI. The CDR3 totals 12 residues. With 6 bases removed from V and 4 bases from J, the gap between germline ends came to 10 bases. CDR3 amino acids: CASSPTQYEQYF. The CDR3 bases are TGTGCCAGCAGCCCCACACAGTACGAGCAGTACTTC. The entire variable domain, with the rest obtained from reference TRBV2 and TRBJ2-7, is as follows: EPEVTQTPSHQVTQMGQEVILRCVPISNHLYFYWYRQILGQKVEFLVSFYNNEISEKSEIFDDQFSVERPDGSNFTLKIRSTKLEDSAMYFCASSPTQYEQYFGPGTRLTVT.

This clone has a handful of counts. This chain uses TRBV2 with TRBJ1-1; D gene ambiguous. The CDR3 length is 14 residues. Germline lookup yields CDR1 SNHLY and CDR2 FYNNEI. V lost 4 bases, J lost 2 bases, and 11 bases lay in between. CDR3 sequence: CASSGRAVNTEAFF. In DNA, the CDR3 is TGTGCCAGCAGTGGGAGGGCAGTAAACACTGAAGCTTTCTTT.

The chain has TRBV11-3 and TRBJ2-1; maybe TRBD2 (6 bases). The germline gives CDR1 SGHNT, CDR2 YENEEA. The CDR3 extends over 19 amino acids. V gave up 5 bases and J gave up 4 bases, with 27 bases separating them. CDR3 coding DNA: TGTGCCAGCAGCCCCTATCGGTTCCGGGCGGGGAGAATATACAATGAGCAGTTCTTC. This gives the protein CASSPYRFRAGRIYNEQFF.

As regards this clone: Other DNA variants within this sample encode the same CDR3. The V call is TRBV11-3, the J call TRBJ2-5, with 8 bases that match TRBD1. Germline CDR1 is SGHNT and CDR2 is YENEEA. The J segment lost 1 base and the V segment lost 3 bases, leaving 4 bases of the junction unmatched. This CDR3 has 15 residues. CDR3 DNA sequence: TGTGCCAGCAGCTTGGGGACAGGCTCCCAAGAGACCCAGTACTTC. This sequence encodes CASSLGTGSQETQYF. Filled out from reference TRBV11-3 and TRBJ2-5, the complete variable domain reads EAGVVQSPRYKIIEKKQPVAFWCNPISGHNTLYWYLQNLGQGPELLIRYENEEAVDDSQLPKDRFSAERLKGVDSTLKIQPAELGDSAVYLCASSLGTGSQETQYFGPGTRLLVL.

This sequence joins TRBV25-1 and TRBJ2-1; 9 bases agree with TRBD2. Germline V CDR1 and CDR2: MGHDK, SYGVNS. The CDR3 is made up of 14 amino acids. Trimming at V came to 6 bases and at J to 5 bases, leaving 5 bases not matched to a gene. The CDR3 sequence: CASRRGGDNNEQFF. CDR3 bases: TGTGCCAGCAGACGCGGGGGGGATAACAATGAGCAGTTCTTC.

Only one count was recorded for this clone. The rearrangement joins TRBV4-1 to TRBJ1-5; D ambiguous. CDR3 length equals 15 residues. V lost 4 bases to trimming and J lost 4 bases, with 14 bases between them. In germline, CDR1 is MGHRA, CDR2 YSYEKL. The CDR3 sequence: CASSLTASINQPQHF. The DNA of the CDR3 is TGCGCCAGCAGCCTTACAGCCTCCATTAATCAGCCCCAGCATTTT.

On this clone itself: Other nucleotide sequences in the sample specify the same CDR3. This chain joins TRBV2 and TRBJ1-1; D gene ambiguous. The CDR3 loop spans 13 amino acids. Germline V gives CDR1 SNHLY, CDR2 FYNNEI. Trimming shortened V by 1 base and J by 1 base, and 4 bases separated the two germline ends. The CDR3 loop is CASSEVRNTEAFF. DNA for the CDR3: TGTGCCAGCAGTGAAGTGCGGAACACTGAAGCTTTCTTT.

The CDR3: CASSTPGDEQFF. The CDR3 region has the DNA TGCGCCAGCAGCACCCCGGGGGATGAGCAGTTCTTC. The chain has TRBV5-1 and TRBJ2-1, with D possibly TRBD2 on 6 matching bases. Germline V gene sequence: CDR1 SGHRS, CDR2 YFSETQ. V was pared by 4 bases and J by 8 bases, with 10 bases between. This CDR3 is built from 12 residues.

The chain links TRBV7-9 to TRBJ2-3; the D gene is possibly TRBD2 (5 bases). CDR3 length equals 15 residues. Germline V gene data show CDR1 as SEHNR and CDR2 as FQNEAQ (reference sequence). Trimming shortened V by 5 bases and J by 6 bases, and 18 bases separated the two germline ends. The CDR3 reads CASSPSLRPVDTQYF. CDR3 nucleotides: TGTGCCAGCAGCCCTAGCCTTAGACCGGTCGATACGCAGTATTTT.

This clone was recorded only once. V and J are TRBV11-3 and TRBJ1-1, with TRBD1 matching 10 bases. CDR1 and CDR2 (germline): SGHNT, YENEEA. V lost 5 bases and J lost 0; bases outside the gene matches: 6. This CDR3 has 16 amino acids. The CDR3 nucleotides are TGTGCCAGCAGCCTAGGGACAGGGGAGATGAACACTGAAGCTTTCTTT. This translates into CASSLGTGEMNTEAFF.

This clone has just a few counts. The chain recombines TRBV6-5 with TRBJ1-1; weak D call: TRBD1 (5 bases). The CDR3 length is 13 residues. Trimming took 5 bases from V and 7 from J, leaving 14 bases between them. Germline V gene data show CDR1 as MNHEY and CDR2 as SVGAGI. DNA for the CDR3: TGTGCCAGCAGTCGAGCAAGGCAGGGTGAAGCTTTCTTT. Its translation: CASSRARQGEAFF.

The J gene is TRBJ1-4, the V gene TRBV2; D not resolved. The V gene's germline CDR1 is SNHLY and CDR2 FYNNEI. The CDR3 loop spans 15 amino acids. V gave up 0 bases and J gave up 4 bases, with 9 bases separating them. CDR3 DNA: TGTGCCAGCAGTGAAGCAGCGAGTATTAATGAAAAACTGTTTTTT. It encodes CASSEAASINEKLFF.

The CDR3: CASSPREPKETQYF. The CDR3 DNA sequence: TGTGCCAGCTCACCTCGGGAACCGAAAGAGACCCAGTACTTC. This chain uses TRBV18 with TRBJ2-5; D is perhaps TRBD2 (5 bases). Germline CDR1 is KGHSH and CDR2 is LQKENI. Between the trimmed V and J ends, which lost 3 bases and 3 bases, there was a span of 11 bases. The CDR3 covers 14 residues.

V usage is TRBV4-1 and J usage is TRBJ1-4; D not certain. Between the trimmed V and J ends, which lost 1 base and 4 bases, there was a span of 13 bases. The germline V gene has CDR1 MGHRA and CDR2 YSYEKL. This CDR3 has 16 amino acids. The CDR3 spells CASSQGDGVVNEKLFF. The CDR3 coding sequence is TGCGCCAGCAGCCAAGGAGACGGGGTTGTTAATGAAAAACTGTTTTTT.

The CDR3 DNA is TGTGCCAGCAGGAGGGAGGGCCAGGATGAGCAGTTCTTC. It codes for CASRREGQDEQFF. This chain connects TRBV6-6 to TRBJ2-1; 7 bases align to TRBD2. The V gene end was trimmed by 6 bases and the J gene end by 8 bases; junction bases not matched to a gene: 7. CDR1 and CDR2 from the germline V gene are MNHNY and SVGAGI (reference sequence). The CDR3 is 13 residues long.

J is TRBJ1-5 and V is TRBV11-2, with a weak D call TRBD1 (5 bases). The CDR3 loop spans 15 amino acids. Trimming left V 1 base short and J 7 bases short, with 14 bases between. Per germline, CDR1 SGHAT and CDR2 FQNNGV. The CDR3 loop reads CASSLAGGVEQPQHF. The CDR3, as DNA: TGTGCCAGCAGCTTAGCCGGGGGGGTCGAGCAGCCCCAGCATTTT.

The V call is TRBV5-5, the J call TRBJ2-7; a possible D gene is TRBD1 (6 bases). The length of the CDR3 is 15 residues. In germline, CDR1 is SGHKS, CDR2 YYEKEE (reference sequence). V was pared by 4 bases and J by 1 base, with 15 bases between. CDR3 in amino acids: CASSQAPDRSYEQYF. Here the CDR3 DNA reads TGTGCCAGCAGCCAGGCCCCGGACAGATCCTACGAGCAGTACTTC.

This clone has more than one count but fewer than ten. The V gene is TRBV2, the J gene TRBJ2-2; perhaps TRBD2 as D (6 bases). Trimming cost V 4 bases and J 1 base, with 16 bases left between them. The CDR3 is made up of 17 amino acids. The germline V gene has CDR1 SNHLY and CDR2 FYNNEI. The CDR3: CASSGRGSSLNTGELFF. Written as DNA, the CDR3 is TGTGCCAGCAGTGGTCGGGGGAGTAGCTTGAACACCGGGGAGCTGTTTTTT.

The V gene is TRBV5-4, the J gene TRBJ2-3; TRBD2 might be the D (5 bases). This CDR3 region has 15 residues. Trimming removed 4 bases from V and 4 bases from J, with 16 bases in between. CDR1 SGHNT and CDR2 YYREEE come from the germline V gene (reference sequence). The CDR3 coding sequence is TGTGCCAGCAGCCCTCAAGCACTGGGAGCAGATACGCAGTATTTT. Encoded protein: CASSPQALGADTQYF.

The genes are TRBV5-4 and TRBJ2-2; TRBD2 matches at 9 bases. There are 15 residues in the CDR3. The J segment lost 4 bases and the V segment lost 2 bases, leaving 3 bases of the junction unmatched. Germline assignment: CDR1 SGHNT and CDR2 YYREEE (reference sequence). DNA for the CDR3: TGTGCCAGCAGCTTAGGTAGCGGGAGCACCGGGGAGCTGTTTTTT. This sequence encodes CASSLGSGSTGELFF. Complete variable domain (other parts from reference TRBV5-4 and TRBJ2-2): ETGVTQSPTHLIKTRGQQVTLRCSSQSGHNTVSWYQQALGQGPQFIFQYYREEENGRGNFPPRFSGLQFPNYSSELNVNALELDDSALYLCASSLGSGSTGELFFGEGSRLTVL.

The sample holds one count of this clone. The chain joins TRBV6-6 to TRBJ1-2; the D is unclear. CDR1 is MNHNY, CDR2 SVGAGI, per germline (reference sequence). V was shortened by 7 bases and J by 5 bases, with 11 bases between the two germline ends. This CDR3 has 12 residues. CDR3 protein: CASTPAGYGYTF. For the CDR3, the DNA is TGTGCCAGCACCCCCGCTGGGTATGGCTACACCTTC.

J is TRBJ1-1 and V is TRBV11-3; TRBD1 might be the D (5 bases). Trimming pared 1 base from V and 2 bases from J, leaving 11 bases between. Germline V gene sequence: CDR1 SGHNT, CDR2 YENEEA. This CDR3 region has 15 residues. The CDR3 sequence: CASSLGGATNTEAFF. The CDR3, as DNA: TGTGCCAGCAGCTTAGGAGGGGCAACAAACACTGAAGCTTTCTTT.

CDR3 residues: CASSLGAGLGIAQHF. The CDR3 DNA reads TGTGCCAGCAGCTTGGGGGCGGGCTTGGGGATAGCCCAGCATTTT. This chain joins TRBV7-9 and TRBJ1-5, with a weak D call TRBD1 (6 bases). Germline CDR1 is SEHNR and CDR2 is FQNEAQ (reference sequence). V was clipped by 3 bases and J by 11 bases, with 20 bases between them. The CDR3 has 15 amino acids.

This chain links TRBV4-1 with TRBJ2-5, with D tentatively TRBD1 (5 bases). V was pared by 3 bases and J by 0 bases, with 20 bases between. Germline CDR1 and CDR2: MGHRA and YSYEKL. This CDR3 contains 18 residues. The CDR3 loop reads CASSHKRAPGPNQETQYF. In DNA, the CDR3 is TGCGCCAGCAGCCATAAAAGGGCCCCAGGGCCTAACCAAGAGACCCAGTACTTC.

This chain joins TRBV5-4 and TRBJ1-2; no reliable D call. Per the germline V gene, CDR1 is SGHNT and CDR2 is YYREEE (reference sequence). The CDR3 extends over 17 amino acids. The V gene lost 0 bases and the J gene lost 5 bases, with 20 bases spanning the gap. The CDR3 loop is CASSLELNVVSAYGYTF. CDR3 bases: TGTGCCAGCAGCTTGGAGTTGAATGTTGTTAGCGCTTATGGCTACACCTTC.

The rearrangement joins TRBV2 to TRBJ2-7; tentatively, D is TRBD1 (5 bases). V gave up 2 bases and J gave up 3 bases, with 5 bases separating them. The germline V gene encodes CDR1 SNHLY and CDR2 FYNNEI. CDR3 length equals 12 residues. CDR3 in amino acids: CASSEQGYEQYF. In nucleotides, the CDR3 is TGTGCCAGCAGTGAACAGGGCTACGAGCAGTACTTC. The full variable domain, completed using reference TRBV2 and TRBJ2-7, is EPEVTQTPSHQVTQMGQEVILRCVPISNHLYFYWYRQILGQKVEFLVSFYNNEISEKSEIFDDQFSVERPDGSNFTLKIRSTKLEDSAMYFCASSEQGYEQYFGPGTRLTVT.